Listed below are T cell receptor beta chains from one sample, sequenced in a study of Ad26.COV2.S vaccination and SARS-CoV-2 variants. Measured with immunoSEQ multiplex PCR; TCRdb has only the in-frame clones, and not every one. The data contain 150,000 to 200,000 clones, approximately 88% of them singletons. The specimen comprised peripheral blood, sampled after recovery from COVID-19. These receptors originate from a human donor who had recovered from COVID-19. Both conserved end residues are trimmed from each CDR3. Each record gives: CDR3 protein, D gene, V gene, J gene. D genes are given only for firm matches.

cdr3_aa: ASTGGATDTQY
d_call: TRBD1
v_call: TRBV19
j_call: TRBJ2-3

cdr3_aa: ASSLQPGQGAREQY
d_call: TRBD1
v_call: TRBV5-1
j_call: TRBJ2-7

cdr3_aa: ASSAGQGDQPQH
d_call: TRBD1
v_call: TRBV9
j_call: TRBJ1-5

cdr3_aa: ASSPPGNWDGYT
d_call: NA
v_call: TRBV3-1/TRBV3-2
j_call: TRBJ1-2

cdr3_aa: ASSVGTGSVEQY
d_call: TRBD1
v_call: TRBV9
j_call: TRBJ2-7

cdr3_aa: SAPGLETQY
d_call: NA
v_call: TRBV20-1
j_call: TRBJ2-5

cdr3_aa: ASSPRGGRALH
d_call: NA
v_call: TRBV3-1/TRBV3-2
j_call: TRBJ1-6

cdr3_aa: ASSSGTANTEAF
d_call: TRBD1
v_call: TRBV6-6
j_call: TRBJ1-1

cdr3_aa: ASRPGGGRGADGYT
d_call: NA
v_call: TRBV12-2
j_call: TRBJ1-2

cdr3_aa: ASSLMGWDNQPQH
d_call: NA
v_call: TRBV5-6
j_call: TRBJ1-5

cdr3_aa: ASSVASGRSYNEQF
d_call: TRBD2
v_call: TRBV9
j_call: TRBJ2-1

cdr3_aa: AWSVRAPSNQPQH
d_call: NA
v_call: TRBV30
j_call: TRBJ1-5

cdr3_aa: ASSLRGPLH
d_call: NA
v_call: TRBV9
j_call: TRBJ1-6

cdr3_aa: ASTMITGVQAF
d_call: TRBD1
v_call: TRBV19
j_call: TRBJ1-1

cdr3_aa: ASRAQGADTEAF
d_call: TRBD1
v_call: TRBV27
j_call: TRBJ1-1

cdr3_aa: ASGQGNYEQY
d_call: TRBD1
v_call: TRBV5-4
j_call: TRBJ2-7

cdr3_aa: ASSPGTSYNEQF
d_call: NA
v_call: TRBV3-1/TRBV3-2
j_call: TRBJ2-1

cdr3_aa: ASSFGVPNNEQF
d_call: NA
v_call: TRBV7-9
j_call: TRBJ2-1

cdr3_aa: ASSRDLHEQY
d_call: NA
v_call: TRBV7-9
j_call: TRBJ2-7

cdr3_aa: ASGLRRGSDTEAF
d_call: NA
v_call: TRBV12-5
j_call: TRBJ1-1

cdr3_aa: ASSPGQGGGQPQH
d_call: TRBD1
v_call: TRBV27
j_call: TRBJ1-5

cdr3_aa: ASSPGGPDTQY
d_call: NA
v_call: TRBV5-6
j_call: TRBJ2-3

cdr3_aa: ASSLQGLSTDTQY
d_call: NA
v_call: TRBV11-2
j_call: TRBJ2-3

cdr3_aa: ASSLERGDEQY
d_call: TRBD2
v_call: TRBV5-6
j_call: TRBJ2-7

cdr3_aa: ASSADWDTGELF
d_call: NA
v_call: TRBV2
j_call: TRBJ2-2

cdr3_aa: ASSPQGMGERDHAGELF
d_call: NA
v_call: TRBV13
j_call: TRBJ2-2

cdr3_aa: ASSGSGTSGGAQETQY
d_call: TRBD2
v_call: TRBV5-1
j_call: TRBJ2-5